This TCR beta chain was retrieved from a study of pediatric ulcerative colitis. Clones were read by immunoSEQ multiplex PCR, and TCRdb kept only the in-frame ones, dropping some. Found here are roughly 25,000 clones, more than 65% of them singletons; the top ten hold over 6%. The CDR3 spans 15 residues. Germline CDR1 and CDR2: SGHVS and FNYEAQ. Trimming left V 5 bases short and J 8 bases short, with 19 bases between. During colonoscopy, one to two rectal pinch biopsies were collected. This clone was detected only once. Its antigen is unknown. Notes on the study in general: Some T cells in rectal biopsies may come from blood, especially with overt colitis. A couple of rectal clonotypes were found only in ulcerative colitis patients, all of them.

The receptor was isolated from a boy under 18 with severe ulcerative colitis. The sequenced sample consisted of gut tissue. V gene TRBV7-6 combines with J gene TRBJ2-1, with D possibly matching TRBD2 (5 bases). CDR3 sequence (DNA): TGTGCCAGCAGCAGTCTCCTCAGAGGGCGGGATGAGCAGTTCTTC. This encodes CASSSLLRGRDEQFF.